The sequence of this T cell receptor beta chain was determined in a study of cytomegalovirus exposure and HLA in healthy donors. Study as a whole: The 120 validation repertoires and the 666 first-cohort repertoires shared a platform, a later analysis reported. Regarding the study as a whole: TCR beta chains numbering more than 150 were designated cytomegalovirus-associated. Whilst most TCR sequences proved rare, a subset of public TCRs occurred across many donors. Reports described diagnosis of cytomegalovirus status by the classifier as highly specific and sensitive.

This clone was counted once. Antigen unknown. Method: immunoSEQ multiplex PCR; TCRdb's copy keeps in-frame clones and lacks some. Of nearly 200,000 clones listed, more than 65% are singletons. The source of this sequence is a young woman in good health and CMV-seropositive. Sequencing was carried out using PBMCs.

The chain's CDR3 is CASSLMGLRFYEQYF. The CDR3 nucleotides are TGTGCCAGCAGTTTGATGGGGCTTCGATTCTACGAGCAGTACTTC. The J gene is TRBJ2-7, the V gene TRBV28; tentative D call: TRBD1 (5 bases). Germline V gene lookup returns CDR1 MDHEN and CDR2 SYDVKM. Trimming stripped 3 bases from V and 3 bases from J, with 15 bases between. The CDR3 contains 15 residues.